This T cell receptor beta chain was recovered during a study of cytomegalovirus exposure and HLA in healthy donors. Study-level information: Earlier findings included more than 95 million unique TCR beta sequences obtained from about 170 million T cells. Early released data had 65 million to 100 million unique TCRs, all coming from HLA-typed donors.

On this clone itself: Its antigen is as yet unknown.

Trimming removed 5 bases at V and 0 bases at J, with 8 bases between. Looked up from germline, CDR1 is LNHDA and CDR2 is SQIVND (reference sequence). The CDR3 covers 15 residues. PCR primers comprised 60 Vbeta and 13 Jbeta primers. Assay: immunoSEQ multiplex PCR; the TCRdb copy retains only in-frame clones and omits some. This repertoire shows 110,000 to 150,000 clones, roughly 80% found once; its top ten account for around 3.1%. Study-level results: As a later analysis showed, a missense DCLRE1C variant was linked to trimming of TCR beta V- and J-genes. Among CMV-associated TCR beta chains, most appeared HLA-restricted in a later analysis.

The J gene is TRBJ2-6, the V gene TRBV19; D gene unclear. The sequence derives from a female donor in good health and CMV-seronegative. Source material: PBMCs. The CDR3 loop is CASSPLHSGANVLTF. For the CDR3, the DNA is TGTGCCAGTAGTCCCTTACACTCTGGGGCCAACGTCCTGACTTTC.